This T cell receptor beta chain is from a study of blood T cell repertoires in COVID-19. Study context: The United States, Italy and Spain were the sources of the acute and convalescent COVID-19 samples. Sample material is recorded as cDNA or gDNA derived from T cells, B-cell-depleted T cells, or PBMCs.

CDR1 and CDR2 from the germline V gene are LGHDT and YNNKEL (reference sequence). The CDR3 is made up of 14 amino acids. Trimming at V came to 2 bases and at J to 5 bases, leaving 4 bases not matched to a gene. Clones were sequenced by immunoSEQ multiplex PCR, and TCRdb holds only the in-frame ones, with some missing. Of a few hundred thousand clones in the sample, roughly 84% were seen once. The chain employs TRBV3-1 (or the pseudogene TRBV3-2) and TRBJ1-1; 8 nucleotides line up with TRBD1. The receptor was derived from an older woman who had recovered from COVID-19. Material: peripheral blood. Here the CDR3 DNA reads TGTGCCAGCAGCCAACAGGGGGCTGGGACTGAAGCTTTCTTT. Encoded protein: CASSQQGAGTEAFF.